These T cell receptor beta chains were read from a single sample in a study of T-cell reconstitution after alpha-beta-depleted transplantation in children. One entry per CDR3 protein results from TCRdb running MiXCR on the PCR reads. The data contain some 200,000 distinct CDR3 sequences, approximately 9.5% of them singletons. The sequencing here drew on PBMCs from the stem cell graft donor, taken from the stem cell graft. These receptors were taken from a human donor who donated a stem cell graft to a child with acute lymphoblastic leukemia. Each CDR3 is given with its conserved first and last residue. The D gene is left open where the match is weak. Only part of the rows carry a size: once, few, many, or a class if the clone is expanded.

CDR3nt,CDR3aa,d_gene,j_gene,abundance,v_gene
TGTGCCAGCAGCGGGGAGACAGATATGAACACTGAAGCTTTCTTT,CASSGETDMNTEAFF,.,TRBJ1-1,.,TRBV5-6
TGCAGCGTGACGAGGGGGAATCTTGGTGAGCAGTTCTTC,CSVTRGNLGEQFF,.,TRBJ2-1,.,TRBV29-1
TGTGCCAGCAGCCAAGGAGCGGGAGGGCCTGCGAACACCGGGGAGCTGTTTTTT,CASSQGAGGPANTGELFF,TRBD2,TRBJ2-2,few,TRBV3-1
TGTGCCAGCACCATAGCGGGCGTAGATACGCAGTATTTT,CASTIAGVDTQYF,TRBD2,TRBJ2-3,few,TRBV7-2
TGTGCCAGCAGTGACGGGACAGGATCAGATACGCAGTATTTT,CASSDGTGSDTQYF,TRBD1,TRBJ2-3,many,TRBV6-4
TGTGCCAGCAGCCAAGGTGCACAGGGTGTCTACGAGCAGTACTTC,CASSQGAQGVYEQYF,.,TRBJ2-7,.,TRBV14
TGTGCCAGCAGCTTAGCGGGGTTTGGCTCCTACAATGAGCAGTTCTTC,CASSLAGFGSYNEQFF,.,TRBJ2-1,few,TRBV7-8
TGCAGTGCTAGAGATCTAGGGGGGAAATATAGCAATCAGCCCCAGCATTTT,CSARDLGGKYSNQPQHF,.,TRBJ1-5,.,TRBV20-1
TGCGCCAGCAGCTCACAGGGTTTGGCCCTAGACGCAGATACGCAGTATTTT,CASSSQGLALDADTQYF,.,TRBJ2-3,.,TRBV5-1
TGTGCCAGCTCACCACAGGGCATTGGCACTGAAGCTTTCTTT,CASSPQGIGTEAFF,.,TRBJ1-1,many,TRBV18
TGTGCCAGCAGCTCGGACAGGGGGGTCAGTGGCTACACCTTC,CASSSDRGVSGYTF,TRBD1,TRBJ1-2,few,TRBV7-9
TGTGCCACCAGCAGAGATCGCACAGATACGCAGTATTTT,CATSRDRTDTQYF,.,TRBJ2-3,.,TRBV15
TGCAGCGTTGAAGGGCAGTGGAACACTGAAGCTTTCTTT,CSVEGQWNTEAFF,.,TRBJ1-1,many,TRBV29-1
TGTGCCACCACCTCCACGAGGGGGGGAGGATTTGATGAGCAGTTCTTC,CATTSTRGGGFDEQFF,.,TRBJ2-1,many,TRBV15
TGTGCCAGCAGTGACTCTAGCACCGGGGAGCTGTTTTTT,CASSDSSTGELFF,.,TRBJ2-2,many,TRBV6-4
TGTGCCAATGCGGCCGGGACAGGGGGCGCAGATACGCAGTATTTT,CANAAGTGGADTQYF,TRBD1,TRBJ2-3,many,TRBV12-3/TRBV12-4
TGTGCCAGCTCCCCTTCTGGGGGGGCCGGCGAGCAGTACTTC,CASSPSGGAGEQYF,.,TRBJ2-7,.,TRBV18
TGTGCCAGCAGCTTTGGGGGGACGCGGGGGGCCAACGTCCTGACTTTC,CASSFGGTRGANVLTF,.,TRBJ2-6,many,TRBV5-6
TGTGCCAGCAGTGACCAGCGCGGGGTCTACGAGCAGTACTTC,CASSDQRGVYEQYF,.,TRBJ2-7,few,TRBV6-2/TRBV6-3
TGCAGTGCTAGAGACCCGGGGGGCAATACTGAAGCTTTCTTT,CSARDPGGNTEAFF,.,TRBJ1-1,many,TRBV20-1
TGCGCCAGCAGCCAAGATCCTATCGCAAATTCACCCCTCCACTTT,CASSQDPIANSPLHF,.,TRBJ1-6,few,TRBV4-3
TGTGCCAGCAGTTACTTACGCATGGACACTGAAGCTTTCTTT,CASSYLRMDTEAFF,.,TRBJ1-1,.,TRBV6-5
TGTGCCAGCAGCTTAGCACGGGGGGGCAGCTCCTACAATGAGCAGTTCTTC,CASSLARGGSSYNEQFF,TRBD2,TRBJ2-1,few,TRBV7-9
TGTGCCAGCAGCCAGTTCCCCCGGGAGCTGTTTTTT,CASSQFPRELFF,.,TRBJ2-2,few,TRBV3-1
TGTGCCAGCAGCTACAGGGGGCGATCCTACGAGCAGTACTTC,CASSYRGRSYEQYF,TRBD1,TRBJ2-7,.,TRBV13
TGTGCCAGTAGTATGAGGGGACAGAACTACGAGCAGTACTTC,CASSMRGQNYEQYF,TRBD1,TRBJ2-7,few,TRBV19
TGTGCCAGCAGCTTAGTGGATGGTGTCAGGTCCTACGAGCAGTACTTC,CASSLVDGVRSYEQYF,.,TRBJ2-7,.,TRBV7-9
TGTGCCAGCAGTTTGAGGCAGGATGTGACTGAAGCTTTCTTT,CASSLRQDVTEAFF,.,TRBJ1-1,few,TRBV12-3/TRBV12-4
TGTGCCAGCAGCGCAATGAGTGGTCCCGGAAACACCATATATTTT,CASSAMSGPGNTIYF,.,TRBJ1-3,many,TRBV3-1
TGTGCCAGCAGGACAGGGGCAGCCTATGGCTACACCTTC,CASRTGAAYGYTF,TRBD1,TRBJ1-2,.,TRBV6-5
TGTGCCAGCAGTCTACAGGGAGGTGGAAACACCATATATTTT,CASSLQGGGNTIYF,.,TRBJ1-3,.,TRBV6-5
TGTGCCAGCAGCTCTGTGGGGGCCGGCACTGAAGCTTTCTTT,CASSSVGAGTEAFF,.,TRBJ1-1,.,TRBV7-2
TGCAGCGTTGCCCAGGGGGTGAATTCACCCCTCCACTTT,CSVAQGVNSPLHF,TRBD1,TRBJ1-6,.,TRBV29-1
TGCAGCGTTGACGGGGGATTTACAGATACGCAGTATTTT,CSVDGGFTDTQYF,.,TRBJ2-3,.,TRBV29-1
TGCGCCAGCAGCCTACCAACCGGGACAGGGAGAAATGGCTACACCTTC,CASSLPTGTGRNGYTF,TRBD1,TRBJ1-2,few,TRBV5-1
TGTGCCAGCAGCTCCGGACAGGGGGCAGGCCAGCCCCAGCATTTT,CASSSGQGAGQPQHF,TRBD1,TRBJ1-5,few,TRBV12-3/TRBV12-4
TGCAGTGCTGAACCATACACAGATACGCAGTATTTT,CSAEPYTDTQYF,.,TRBJ2-3,.,TRBV20-1
TGTGCCATCAGCGGTACACAGGGGGGGGAAAACATTCAGTACTTC,CAISGTQGGENIQYF,.,TRBJ2-4,many,TRBV10-3
TGTGCCAGCAGTGAAGAGGCCGCGGGGGTCAGCACAGATACGCAGTATTTT,CASSEEAAGVSTDTQYF,TRBD2,TRBJ2-3,.,TRBV2
TGTGCCAGCAGTTATGGCAGGCGCTCCTACGAGCAGTACTTC,CASSYGRRSYEQYF,.,TRBJ2-7,.,TRBV6-5